This T cell receptor (beta chain) came from a study of blood T cell repertoires in COVID-19. Assay: immunoSEQ multiplex PCR; the TCRdb copy retains only in-frame clones and omits some. This sample has some 150,000 clones; more than 75% occur once, and the top ten carry under 2.5%. V was clipped by 3 bases and J by 8 bases; unmatched bases: 6. This CDR3 contains 13 residues. Germline CDR1 SEHNR, CDR2 FQNEAQ (reference sequence). This sequence was found in a man aged 65 to 85 with acute or convalescent COVID-19. This sequence joins TRBV7-9 and TRBJ1-2; 7 bases map to TRBD1. Input material: peripheral blood. The CDR3 DNA reads TGTGCCAGCAGCTTTAAGGGGGCGGAAGGCTACACCTTC. This translates into CASSFKGAEGYTF.